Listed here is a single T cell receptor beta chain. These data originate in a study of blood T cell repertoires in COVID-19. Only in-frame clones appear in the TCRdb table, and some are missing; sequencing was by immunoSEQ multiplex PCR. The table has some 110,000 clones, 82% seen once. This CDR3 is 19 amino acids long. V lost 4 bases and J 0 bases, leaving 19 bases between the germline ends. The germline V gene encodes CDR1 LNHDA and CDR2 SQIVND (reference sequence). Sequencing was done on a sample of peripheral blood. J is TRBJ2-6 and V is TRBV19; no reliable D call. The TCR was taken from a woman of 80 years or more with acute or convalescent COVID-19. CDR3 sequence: CASSTTAAFLRSGANVLTF. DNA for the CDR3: TGTGCCAGTAGTACAACGGCGGCCTTTCTCCGCTCTGGGGCCAACGTCCTGACTTTC.